One and the same sample provided the 5 T cell receptor beta chains below, sequenced in a study of beta chain features in type 1 diabetes (dated by TCRdb to 2016 to 2019). Overall study results and their limits: A moderate but significant shortening of TCRB CDR3 length was observed in type 1 diabetes patients in all four CD4+ subsets.

No antigen has been assigned to these receptors. The library came from the immunoSEQ multiplex PCR assay. The entire isolated RNA was reverse transcribed using the High Capacity cDNA Reverse Transcription Kit, and thus expressed TCRB transcripts were sequenced. The immuneACCESS repertoire file appears here via TCRdb, limited to in-frame rearrangements. These files lack a portion of the clones; in checked studies, under half of the deficit traces to unresolved V genes, and the cause of the others is not known. Counted in this sample were 200,000 to 300,000 clones; 9.5% to 13% of them appeared once. The top ten constitute over 0.015% of the sample. Sequencing was carried out using naive CD4+ T cells from blood. This specimen's cell subset or site label, interpreted: true naive CD4+ T cells. The origin of the receptors is a man aged 25-40 years with type 1 diabetes.

The chain joins TRBV19 to TRBJ1-2; 7 nucleotides align to TRBD1. Per the germline V gene, CDR1 is LNHDA and CDR2 is SQIVND (reference sequence). The CDR3 loop spans 15 amino acids. Trimming at V came to 10 bases and at J to 7 bases, leaving 18 bases not matched to a gene. This chain's CDR3 is CATMTGRNGLGGYTF. DNA of the CDR3: TGTGCCACTATGACAGGGAGAAACGGCTTGGGTGGCTACACCTTC.

This clone was recorded a few times. This chain links TRBV30 with TRBJ1-3; the D is unclear. This CDR3 contains 12 residues. CDR1 and CDR2 (germline): GTSNPN, SVGIG (reference sequence). The V gene lost 7 bases and the J gene lost 2 bases, with 9 bases spanning the gap. The CDR3 protein is CASGVPGNTIYF. The CDR3 DNA is TGTGCCTCGGGAGTGCCTGGAAACACCATATATTTT.

This chain uses TRBV2 with TRBJ1-2; D not certain. Trimming stripped 2 bases from V and 2 bases from J, with 9 bases between. The germline gives CDR1 SNHLY, CDR2 FYNNEI. The CDR3 spans 14 residues. The CDR3 DNA follows: TGTGCCAGCAGTGAAATTCCACAGAACTATGGCTACACCTTC. Its protein product is CASSEIPQNYGYTF.

The gene calls are TRBV5-1 and TRBJ2-1, with D maybe TRBD2 (7 bases). With 1 base removed from V and 6 bases from J, the gap between germline ends came to 17 bases. The CDR3 runs to 16 residues. Germline CDR1 SGHRS, CDR2 YFSETQ. CDR3 residues: CASSLSRGPISNEQFF. The DNA for the CDR3 is TGCGCCAGCAGCTTGTCGCGGGGGCCAATCTCCAATGAGCAGTTCTTC.

This clone has more than one count but fewer than ten. The V and J genes are TRBV18 and TRBJ2-3, with D maybe TRBD1 (6 bases). Per germline, CDR1 KGHSH and CDR2 LQKENI. CDR3 length equals 17 residues. V lost 0 bases and J 5 bases, leaving 18 bases between the germline ends. CDR3 loop: CASSPPGSGAGRDTQYF. As DNA, the CDR3 is TGTGCCAGCTCACCACCGGGATCAGGGGCTGGTCGAGATACGCAGTATTTT. The entire variable domain, with the rest obtained from reference TRBV18 and TRBJ2-3, is as follows: NAGVMQNPRHLVRRRGQEARLRCSPMKGHSHVYWYRQLPEEGLKFMVYLQKENIIDESGMPKERFSAEFPKEGPSILRIQQVVRGDSAAYFCASSPPGSGAGRDTQYFGPGTRLTVL.